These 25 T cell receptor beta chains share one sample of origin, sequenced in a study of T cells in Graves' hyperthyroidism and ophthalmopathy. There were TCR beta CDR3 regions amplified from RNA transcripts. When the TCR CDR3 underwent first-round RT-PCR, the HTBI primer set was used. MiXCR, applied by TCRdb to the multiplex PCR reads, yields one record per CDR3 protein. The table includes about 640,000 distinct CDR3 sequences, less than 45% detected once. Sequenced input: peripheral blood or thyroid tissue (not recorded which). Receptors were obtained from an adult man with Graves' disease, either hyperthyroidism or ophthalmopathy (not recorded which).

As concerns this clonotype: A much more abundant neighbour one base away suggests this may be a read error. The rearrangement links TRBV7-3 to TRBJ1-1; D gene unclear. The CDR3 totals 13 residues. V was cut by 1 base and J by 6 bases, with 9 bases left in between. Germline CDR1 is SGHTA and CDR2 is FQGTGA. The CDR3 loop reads CASSLSPQAEAFF. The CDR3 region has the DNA TGTGCCAGCAGCTTAAGTCCTCAGGCTGAAGCTTTCTTT. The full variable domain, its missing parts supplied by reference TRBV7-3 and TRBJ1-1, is GAGVSQTPSNKVTEKGKYVELRCDPISGHTALYWYRQSLGQGPEFLIYFQGTGAADDSGLPNDRFFAVRPEGSVSTLKIQRTERGDSAVYLCASSLSPQAEAFFGQGTRLTVV.

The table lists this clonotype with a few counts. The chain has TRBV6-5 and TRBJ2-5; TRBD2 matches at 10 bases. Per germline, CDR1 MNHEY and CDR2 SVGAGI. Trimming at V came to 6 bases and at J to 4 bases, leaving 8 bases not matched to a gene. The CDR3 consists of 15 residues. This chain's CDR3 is CASSFSGGAGETQYF. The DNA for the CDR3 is TGTGCCAGCAGCTTCAGCGGGGGGGCCGGAGAGACCCAGTACTTC.

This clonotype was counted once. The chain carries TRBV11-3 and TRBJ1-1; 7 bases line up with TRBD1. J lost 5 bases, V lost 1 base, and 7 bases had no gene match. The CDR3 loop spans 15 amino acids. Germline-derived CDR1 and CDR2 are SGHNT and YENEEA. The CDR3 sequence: CASSLVEGARTEAFF. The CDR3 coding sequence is TGTGCCAGCAGCTTAGTTGAGGGGGCGCGTACTGAAGCTTTCTTT. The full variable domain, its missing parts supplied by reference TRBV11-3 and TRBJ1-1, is EAGVVQSPRYKIIEKKQPVAFWCNPISGHNTLYWYLQNLGQGPELLIRYENEEAVDDSQLPKDRFSAERLKGVDSTLKIQPAELGDSAVYLCASSLVEGARTEAFFGQGTRLTVV.

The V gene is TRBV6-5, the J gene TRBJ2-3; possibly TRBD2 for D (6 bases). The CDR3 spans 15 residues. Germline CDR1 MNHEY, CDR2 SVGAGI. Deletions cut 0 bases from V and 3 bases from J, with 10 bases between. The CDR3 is CASSYSAGLTDTQYF. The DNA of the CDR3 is TGTGCCAGCAGTTACTCGGCGGGGTTGACAGATACGCAGTATTTT.

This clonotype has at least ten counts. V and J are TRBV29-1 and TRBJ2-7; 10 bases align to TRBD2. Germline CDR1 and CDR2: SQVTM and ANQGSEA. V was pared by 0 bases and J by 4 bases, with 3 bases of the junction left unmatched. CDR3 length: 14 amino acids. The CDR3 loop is CSVEEASGSYEQYF. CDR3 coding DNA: TGCAGCGTTGAAGAGGCTAGCGGGAGTTACGAGCAGTACTTC.

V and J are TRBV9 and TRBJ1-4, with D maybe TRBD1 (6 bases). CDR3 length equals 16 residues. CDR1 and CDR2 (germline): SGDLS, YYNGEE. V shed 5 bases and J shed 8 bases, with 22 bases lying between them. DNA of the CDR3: TGTGCCAGCAGTCAGAGGGGAGACAGGAGCCGCGAAAAACTGTTTTTT. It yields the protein CASSQRGDRSREKLFF.

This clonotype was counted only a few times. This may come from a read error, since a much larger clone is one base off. Here the CDR3 reads CSVGEGDSPLHF. CDR3 sequence (DNA): TGCAGCGTCGGGGAGGGCGACTCACCCCTCCACTTT. The chain combines TRBV29-1 with TRBJ1-6, with D uncertain. Germline assignment: CDR1 SQVTM and CDR2 ANQGSEA. V gave up 6 bases and J gave up 10 bases, with 13 bases separating them. The CDR3 extends over 12 amino acids.

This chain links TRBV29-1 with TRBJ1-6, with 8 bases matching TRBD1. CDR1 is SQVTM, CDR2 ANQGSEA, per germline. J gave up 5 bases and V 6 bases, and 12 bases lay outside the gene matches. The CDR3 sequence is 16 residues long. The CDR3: CSVARTGSTNNSPLHF. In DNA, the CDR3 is TGCAGCGTAGCAAGGACAGGGTCCACTAATAATTCACCCCTCCACTTT.

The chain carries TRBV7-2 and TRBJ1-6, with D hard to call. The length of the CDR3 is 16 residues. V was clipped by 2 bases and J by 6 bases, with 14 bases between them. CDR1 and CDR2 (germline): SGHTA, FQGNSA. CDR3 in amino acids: CASSLYKGGTNSPLHF. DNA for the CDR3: TGTGCCAGCAGCTTATACAAGGGCGGAACTAATTCACCCCTCCACTTT.

The CDR3 coding sequence is TGTGCCAGCAGCGACTACAGGGGGCCTGGAAACACCATATATTTT. Translation: CASSDYRGPGNTIYF. This chain joins TRBV9 and TRBJ1-3, with TRBD1 matching over 9 bases. CDR1 SGDLS and CDR2 YYNGEE come from the germline V gene. This CDR3 is 15 amino acids long. V gave up 3 bases and J gave up 2 bases; unmatched junction bases: 3.

DNA of the CDR3: TGTGCCAGCAGCTTAGAAGAGGACAGAACACGCACCTACGAGCAGTACTTC. It encodes CASSLEEDRTRTYEQYF. The rearrangement links TRBV7-8 to TRBJ2-7; possible D gene TRBD1, 6 bases. The ends were cut back, 1 base at V and 2 bases at J, with 18 bases in the middle. The CDR3 covers 17 residues. Germline V gene sequence: CDR1 SGHVS, CDR2 FQNEAQ.

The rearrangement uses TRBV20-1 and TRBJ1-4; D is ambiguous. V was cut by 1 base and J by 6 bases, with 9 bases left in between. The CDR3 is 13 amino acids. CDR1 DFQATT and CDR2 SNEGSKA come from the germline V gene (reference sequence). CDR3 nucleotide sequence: TGCAGTGCTAGAGTTCCCACAGATGAAAAACTGTTTTTT. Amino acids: CSARVPTDEKLFF.

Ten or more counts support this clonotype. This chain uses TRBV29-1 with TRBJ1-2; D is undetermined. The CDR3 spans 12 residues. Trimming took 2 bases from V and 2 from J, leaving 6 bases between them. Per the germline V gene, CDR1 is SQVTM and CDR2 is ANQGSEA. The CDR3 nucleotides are TGCAGCGTTGAAACGGAAAACTATGGCTACACCTTC. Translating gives CSVETENYGYTF.

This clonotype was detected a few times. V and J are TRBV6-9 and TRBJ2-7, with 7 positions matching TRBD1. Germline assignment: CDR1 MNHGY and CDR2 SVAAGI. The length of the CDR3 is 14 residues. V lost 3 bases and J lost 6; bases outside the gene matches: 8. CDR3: CASSYPSGGGEQYF. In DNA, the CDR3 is TGTGCCAGCAGTTACCCTTCAGGGGGTGGCGAGCAGTACTTC.

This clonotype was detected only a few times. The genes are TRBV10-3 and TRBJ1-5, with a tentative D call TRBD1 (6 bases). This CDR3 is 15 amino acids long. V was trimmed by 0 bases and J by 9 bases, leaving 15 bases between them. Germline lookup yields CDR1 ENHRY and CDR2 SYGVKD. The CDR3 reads CAISESQQGPGPQHF. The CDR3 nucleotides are TGTGCCATCAGTGAGTCGCAACAGGGTCCAGGGCCCCAGCATTTT.

The CDR3: CASSLSRRGGLSRGRETQYF. CDR3 in DNA: TGTGCCAGCAGTTTATCACGGCGGGGGGGCCTGAGCCGAGGTCGAGAGACCCAGTACTTC. V gene TRBV7-2 combines with J gene TRBJ2-5; 9 nucleotides match TRBD2. The CDR3 length is 20 residues. The ends lost 6 bases at V and 4 bases at J; junction bases unmatched: 24. Germline V lookup: CDR1 SGHTA, CDR2 FQGNSA.

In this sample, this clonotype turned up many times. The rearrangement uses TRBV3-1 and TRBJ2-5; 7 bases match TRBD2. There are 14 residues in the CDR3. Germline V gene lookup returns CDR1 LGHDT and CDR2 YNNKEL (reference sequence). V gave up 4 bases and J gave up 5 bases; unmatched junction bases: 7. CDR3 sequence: CASSPGGGGETQYF. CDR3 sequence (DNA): TGTGCCAGCAGCCCGGGAGGTGGAGGGGAGACCCAGTACTTC.

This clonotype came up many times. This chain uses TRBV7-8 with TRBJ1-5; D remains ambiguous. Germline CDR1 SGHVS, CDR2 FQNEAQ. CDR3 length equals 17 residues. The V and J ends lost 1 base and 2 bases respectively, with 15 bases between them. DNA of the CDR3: TGTGCCAGCAGCTTAGGATGGCGCGGGAGAGGCAATCAGCCCCAGCATTTT. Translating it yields CASSLGWRGRGNQPQHF.

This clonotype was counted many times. The CDR3 here is CATSEGSSYEQYF. In nucleotides, the CDR3 is TGTGCCACCAGTGAAGGGTCCTCCTACGAGCAGTACTTC. The chain is built from TRBV24-1 and TRBJ2-7; D unresolved. In germline, CDR1 is KGHDR, CDR2 SFDVKD. The CDR3 is 13 amino acids. V was trimmed by 4 bases and J by 0 bases, leaving 6 bases between them.

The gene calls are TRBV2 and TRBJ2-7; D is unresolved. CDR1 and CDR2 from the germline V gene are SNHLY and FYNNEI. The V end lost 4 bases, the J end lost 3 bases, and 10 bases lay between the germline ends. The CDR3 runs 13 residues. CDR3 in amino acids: CASSASRLYEQYF. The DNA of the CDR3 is TGTGCCAGCAGTGCGTCCAGACTCTACGAGCAGTACTTC.

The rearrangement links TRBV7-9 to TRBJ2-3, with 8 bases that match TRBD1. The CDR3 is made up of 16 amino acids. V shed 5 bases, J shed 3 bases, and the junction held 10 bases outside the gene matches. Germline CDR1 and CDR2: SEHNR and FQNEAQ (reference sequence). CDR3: CASSQASTGVTDTQYF. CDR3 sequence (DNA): TGTGCCAGCAGCCAAGCCTCGACAGGGGTTACAGATACGCAGTATTTT.

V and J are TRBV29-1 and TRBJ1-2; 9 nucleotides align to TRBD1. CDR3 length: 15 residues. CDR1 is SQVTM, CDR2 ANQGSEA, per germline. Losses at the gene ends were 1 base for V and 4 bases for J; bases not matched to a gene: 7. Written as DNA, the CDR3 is TGCAGCGTTGAAGCTCCGACAGGGGGGCGCTATGGCTACACCTTC. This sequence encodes CSVEAPTGGRYGYTF.

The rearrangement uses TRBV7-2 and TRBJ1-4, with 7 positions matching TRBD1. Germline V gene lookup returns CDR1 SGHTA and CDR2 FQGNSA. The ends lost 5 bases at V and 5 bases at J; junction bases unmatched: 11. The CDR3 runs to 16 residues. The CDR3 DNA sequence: TGTGCCAGCAGCCTAGGGGCGGGACAGTCAAATGAAAAACTGTTTTTT. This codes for CASSLGAGQSNEKLFF.

The CDR3: CASSQKLRRRGNTIYF. CDR3 sequence (DNA): TGTGCCAGCAGCCAGAAACTCAGGAGACGTGGAAACACCATATATTTT. V is TRBV14 and J is TRBJ1-3; D is uncertain. Trimming stripped 3 bases from V and 3 bases from J, with 15 bases between. Germline CDR1 SGHDN, CDR2 FVKESK. The CDR3 totals 16 residues.

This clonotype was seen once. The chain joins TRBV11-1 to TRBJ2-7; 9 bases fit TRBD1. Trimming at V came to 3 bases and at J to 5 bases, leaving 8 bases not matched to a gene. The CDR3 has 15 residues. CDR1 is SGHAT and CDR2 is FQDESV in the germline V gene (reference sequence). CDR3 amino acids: CASSFRDRAENEQYF. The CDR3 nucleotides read TGTGCCAGCAGCTTCCGGGACAGGGCAGAGAACGAGCAGTACTTC.